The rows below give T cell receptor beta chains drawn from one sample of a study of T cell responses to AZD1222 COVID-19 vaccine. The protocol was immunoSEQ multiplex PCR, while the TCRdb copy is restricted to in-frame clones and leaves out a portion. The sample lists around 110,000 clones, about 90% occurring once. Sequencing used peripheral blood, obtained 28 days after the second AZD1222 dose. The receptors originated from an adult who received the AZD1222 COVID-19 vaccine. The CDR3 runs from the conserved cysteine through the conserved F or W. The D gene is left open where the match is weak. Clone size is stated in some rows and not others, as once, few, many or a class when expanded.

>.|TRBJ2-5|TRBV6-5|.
CASSRSEWGRETQYF
TGTGCCAGCAGTCGCTCCGAGTGGGGCAGGGAGACCCAGTACTTC
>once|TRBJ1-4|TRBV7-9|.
CASSLGAFNEKLFF
TGTGCCAGCAGCTTAGGGGCGTTTAATGAAAAACTGTTTTTT
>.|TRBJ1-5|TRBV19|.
CASSIKGSHQQPQHF
TGTGCCAGTAGTATAAAGGGCAGCCATCAACAGCCCCAGCATTTT
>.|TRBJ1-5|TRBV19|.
CASSRPTGRAGQPQHF
TGTGCCAGTAGTAGACCTACAGGGAGAGCGGGGCAGCCCCAGCATTTT
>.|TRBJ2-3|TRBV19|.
CASSMGAGGVTDTQYF
TGTGCCAGTAGTATGGGGGCAGGTGGGGTGACAGATACGCAGTATTTT
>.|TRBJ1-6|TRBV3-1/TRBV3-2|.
CASSHRTSNSPLHF
TGTGCCAGCAGCCACAGGACCTCCAATTCACCCCTCCACTTT
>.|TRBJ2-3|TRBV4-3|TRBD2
CASSQDLPAGGSDTQYF
TGCGCCAGCAGCCAAGATCTACCAGCGGGGGGCTCAGATACGCAGTATTTT
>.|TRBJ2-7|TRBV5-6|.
CASSFQWLNEQYF
TGTGCCAGCAGCTTCCAATGGTTAAACGAGCAGTACTTC
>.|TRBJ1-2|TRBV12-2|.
CASRLDQTGPNYGYTF
TGTGCAAGTCGCTTAGATCAGACAGGGCCGAACTATGGCTACACCTTC
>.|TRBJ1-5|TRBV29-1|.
CSVGDFQPQHF
TGCAGCGTTGGGGACTTTCAGCCCCAGCATTTT
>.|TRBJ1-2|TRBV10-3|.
CAVKQDGAANYGYTF
TGTGCCGTGAAGCAGGACGGCGCCGCTAACTATGGCTACACCTTC
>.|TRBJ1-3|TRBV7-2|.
CASSLNRPSLSGNTIYF
TGTGCCAGCAGCTTAAACAGGCCTAGCCTCTCTGGAAACACCATATATTTT
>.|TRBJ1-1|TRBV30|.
CAWSVGWHLNTEAFF
TGTGCCTGGAGTGTAGGATGGCACCTGAACACTGAAGCTTTCTTT
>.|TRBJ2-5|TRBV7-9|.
CASSILIGQETQYF
TGTGCCAGCAGCATCCTGATTGGGCAAGAGACCCAGTACTTC
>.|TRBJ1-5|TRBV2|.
CASRRINQPQHF
TGTGCCAGCAGGCGGATCAATCAGCCCCAGCATTTT
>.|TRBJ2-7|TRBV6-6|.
CASTQGSEYEQYF
TGTGCCAGCACCCAAGGAAGCGAATACGAGCAGTACTTC
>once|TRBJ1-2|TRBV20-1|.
CSAVSGPGYTF
TGCAGTGCCGTCAGCGGTCCCGGCTACACCTTC
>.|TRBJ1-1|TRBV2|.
CASSGTGSGESNFF
TGTGCCAGCAGTGGGACGGGATCTGGAGAAAGTAATTTCTTT
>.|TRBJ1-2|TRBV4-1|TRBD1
CASSQGIQGQYGYTF
TGCGCCAGCAGCCAAGGAATTCAGGGACAGTATGGCTACACCTTC
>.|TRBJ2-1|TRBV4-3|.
CASSQDRGGGNEQFF
TGCGCCAGCAGCCAAGATAGGGGAGGCGGCAATGAGCAGTTCTTC
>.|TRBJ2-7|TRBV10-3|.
CAISEDKSYEQYF
TGTGCCATCTCGGAGGACAAGTCCTACGAGCAGTACTTC
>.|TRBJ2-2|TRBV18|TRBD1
CASSPPRQGTGELFF
TGTGCCAGCTCACCACCCCGACAGGGGACCGGGGAGCTGTTTTTT
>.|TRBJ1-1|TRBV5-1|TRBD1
CASTLDRAGTEAFF
TGCGCCAGCACTTTAGACAGGGCGGGCACTGAAGCTTTCTTT
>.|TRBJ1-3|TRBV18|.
CASSPNSGPLSGNTIYF
TGTGCCAGCTCACCCAACTCAGGGCCCCTCTCTGGAAACACCATATATTTT
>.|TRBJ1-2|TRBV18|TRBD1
CASSPMGQGNGYTF
TGTGCCAGCTCACCCATGGGACAGGGGAATGGCTACACCTTC
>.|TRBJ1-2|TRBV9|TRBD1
CASSEMGTGIYGYTF
TGTGCCAGCAGCGAGATGGGGACAGGGATCTATGGCTACACCTTC
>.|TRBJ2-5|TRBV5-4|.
CASSLSGETQYF
TGTGCCAGCAGCTTGTCCGGGGAGACCCAGTACTTC
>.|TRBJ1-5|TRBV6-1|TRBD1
CASSEGGTGSQPQHF
TGTGCCAGCAGTGAAGGAGGGACAGGGAGTCAGCCCCAGCATTTT
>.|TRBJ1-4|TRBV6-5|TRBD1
CASSFQGGLEKLFF
TGTGCCAGCAGTTTTCAGGGGGGTTTGGAAAAACTGTTTTTT
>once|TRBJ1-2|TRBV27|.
CASSFTFTDFYGYTF
TGTGCCAGCAGTTTTACTTTTACAGATTTCTATGGCTACACCTTC
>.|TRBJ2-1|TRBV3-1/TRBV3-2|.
CASSQERASPYNEQFF
TGTGCCAGCAGCCAAGAGAGGGCTAGCCCCTACAATGAGCAGTTCTTC
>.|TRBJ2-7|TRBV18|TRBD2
CASSRFGGDYEQYF
TGTGCCAGCTCTCGATTTGGGGGGGACTACGAGCAGTACTTC
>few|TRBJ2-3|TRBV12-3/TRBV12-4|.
CASSLRLRDTQYF
TGTGCCAGCAGTTTACGGCTACGGGATACGCAGTATTTT
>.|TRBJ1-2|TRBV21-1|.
CASRRGQHPPYTF
TGTGCCAGCAGGAGGGGACAGCATCCTCCTTACACCTTC
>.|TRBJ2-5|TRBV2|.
CASRPSGTQYF
TGTGCCAGCAGGCCCTCAGGGACCCAGTACTTC
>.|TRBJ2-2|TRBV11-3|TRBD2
CASSSPGLATTGELFF
TGTGCCAGCAGCTCCCCGGGACTAGCGACCACCGGGGAGCTGTTTTTT
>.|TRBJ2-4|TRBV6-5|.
CASSDTGAKNIQYF
TGTGCCAGCAGCGATACAGGGGCCAAAAACATTCAGTACTTC
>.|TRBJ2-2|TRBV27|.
CASRRPGEGTGELFF
TGTGCCAGCAGACGCCCAGGGGAGGGGACCGGGGAGCTGTTTTTT
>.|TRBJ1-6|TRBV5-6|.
CASSAGSGGSPLHF
TGTGCCAGCAGCGCCGGTTCGGGGGGATCACCCCTCCACTTT
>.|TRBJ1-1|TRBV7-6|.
CASSPRQGQWAEAFF
TGTGCCAGCAGCCCCCGCCAGGGGCAGTGGGCTGAAGCTTTCTTT
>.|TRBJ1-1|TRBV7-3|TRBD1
CASSPGTVGTEAFF
TGTGCCAGCAGCCCGGGGACAGTGGGCACTGAAGCTTTCTTT
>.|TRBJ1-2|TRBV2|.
CASSVQGYGYTF
TGTGCCAGCAGTGTACAAGGTTATGGCTACACCTTC
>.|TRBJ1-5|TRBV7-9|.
CASSLGQQLNQPQHF
TGTGCCAGCAGCTTAGGACAGCAATTAAATCAGCCCCAGCATTTT
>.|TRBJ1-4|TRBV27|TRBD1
CASSLLGTAREKLFF
TGTGCCAGCAGTTTATTGGGGACAGCGCGGGAAAAACTGTTTTTT
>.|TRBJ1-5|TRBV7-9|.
CASSTDFVNQPQHF
TGTGCCAGCAGCACGGATTTCGTTAATCAGCCCCAGCATTTT
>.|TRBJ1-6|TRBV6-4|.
CASSDSGRSPLHF
TGTGCCAGCAGTGACTCAGGGAGGTCACCCCTCCACTTT
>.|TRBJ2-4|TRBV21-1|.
CASLGPRLVAKNIQYF
TGTGCCAGCTTAGGTCCCCGACTAGTGGCCAAAAACATTCAGTACTTC
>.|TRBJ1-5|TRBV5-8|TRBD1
CASSLARGGRRAGQPQHF
TGTGCCAGCAGCTTGGCCAGGGGGGGAAGAAGGGCGGGTCAGCCCCAGCATTTT
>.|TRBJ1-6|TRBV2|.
CASSEGPGVDSPLHF
TGTGCCAGCAGTGAAGGCCCAGGGGTAGATTCACCCCTCCACTTT